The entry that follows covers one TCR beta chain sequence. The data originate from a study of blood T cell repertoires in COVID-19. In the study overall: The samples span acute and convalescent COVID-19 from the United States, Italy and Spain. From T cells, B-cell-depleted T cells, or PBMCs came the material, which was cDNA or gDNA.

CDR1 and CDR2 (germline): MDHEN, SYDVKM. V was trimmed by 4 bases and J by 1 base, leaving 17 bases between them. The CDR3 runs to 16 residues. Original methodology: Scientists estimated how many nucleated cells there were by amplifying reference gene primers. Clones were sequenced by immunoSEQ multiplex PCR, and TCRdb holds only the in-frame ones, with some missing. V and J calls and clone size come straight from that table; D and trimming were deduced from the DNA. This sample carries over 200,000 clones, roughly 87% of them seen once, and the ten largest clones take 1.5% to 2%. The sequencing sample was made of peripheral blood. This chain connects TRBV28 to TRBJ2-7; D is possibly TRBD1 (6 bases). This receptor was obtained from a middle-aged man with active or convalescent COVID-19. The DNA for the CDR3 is TGTGCCAGCAGTTCTCCGACAGGACTTGTATCCTACGAGCAGTACTTC. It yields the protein CASSSPTGLVSYEQYF.